Given below is one T cell receptor beta chain in context. Its antigen is still unknown. Assay execution took place at the deep level. Study processing details: There were no quality scores in the junction-only immunoSEQ sequences, so filtering differed. Assay: immunoSEQ multiplex PCR; the TCRdb copy retains only in-frame clones and omits some. V and J calls and clone size follow that table, whereas D and trimming were derived from the DNA. The repertoire holds roughly 700,000 clones, with roughly 87% as singletons. This sample stems from a study of shared clonotypes between healthy human individuals. Whole-study findings and limits: Non-shared clonotypes had lower generation probabilities than those shared by all four donors.

There are 16 residues in the CDR3. Trimming cost V 3 bases and J 3 bases, with 18 bases left between them. Germline V lookup: CDR1 SGDLS, CDR2 YYNGEE. The chain recombines TRBV9 with TRBJ1-1; the D is unclear. The receptor was isolated from a man aged 18 to 29 in good health. Some clones in this sample may be carry-over from other donors' samples. Sequenced sample: memory CD8+ T cells from PBMCs. Indicated subset: CD45RO+ cells pooled with CCR7-negative TemRA cells. The CDR3 DNA is TGTGCCAGCAGCGATGACGGGCCGAGCCTGGACACTGAAGCTTTCTTT. It codes for CASSDDGPSLDTEAFF.